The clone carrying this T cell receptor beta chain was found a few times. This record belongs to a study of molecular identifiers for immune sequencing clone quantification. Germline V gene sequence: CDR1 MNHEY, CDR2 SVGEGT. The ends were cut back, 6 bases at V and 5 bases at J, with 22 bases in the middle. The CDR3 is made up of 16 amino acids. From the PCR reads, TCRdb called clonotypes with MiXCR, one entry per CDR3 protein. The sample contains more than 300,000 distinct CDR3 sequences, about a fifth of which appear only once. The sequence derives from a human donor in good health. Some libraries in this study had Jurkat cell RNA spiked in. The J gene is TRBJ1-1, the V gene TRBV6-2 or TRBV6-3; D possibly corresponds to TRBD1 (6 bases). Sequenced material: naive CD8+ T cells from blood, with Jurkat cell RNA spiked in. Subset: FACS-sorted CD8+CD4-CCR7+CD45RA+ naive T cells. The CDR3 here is CASRHPPQGIGTEAFF. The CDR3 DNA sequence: TGTGCCAGCAGGCATCCGCCTCAGGGGATCGGGACTGAAGCTTTCTTT.